These T cell receptor beta chains were read from a single sample in a study. TCRdb used MiXCR to reprocess the 5' RACE reads, holding one entry per CDR3 protein. This table holds some 54,000 distinct CDR3 sequences, roughly 17% found once. Specimen: naive CD4+ T cells sorted from blood. Receptors originate from a female donor with breast cancer. The CDR3 runs from the conserved cysteine through the conserved F or W. Fields, in order: V gene, D gene, clone size, J gene, CDR3 DNA, CDR3 protein. A D gene is named only where the DNA matches it firmly. A row's size may be missing; if present it is once, few, many or a size class.

v_call: TRBV12-3/TRBV12-4; d_call: .; clone_size: few; j_call: TRBJ2-7; cdr3_nt: TGTGCCAGCAGTTTTGCCAGGGCCAACGAGCAGTACTTC; cdr3_aa: CASSFARANEQYF
v_call: TRBV5-1; d_call: TRBD2; clone_size: .; j_call: TRBJ2-1; cdr3_nt: TGCGCCAGCAGCTCCATAGCGGGAGGGGGGGAGCAGTTCTTC; cdr3_aa: CASSSIAGGGEQFF
v_call: TRBV14; d_call: .; clone_size: .; j_call: TRBJ2-3; cdr3_nt: TGTGCCAGCAGCCAACAGGGTGATACGCAGTATTTT; cdr3_aa: CASSQQGDTQYF
v_call: TRBV5-1; d_call: TRBD1; clone_size: .; j_call: TRBJ2-4; cdr3_nt: TGCGCCAGCAGCCTTCCGGGACAGGGGAACATTCAGCACTTC; cdr3_aa: CASSLPGQGNIQHF
v_call: TRBV18; d_call: .; clone_size: many; j_call: TRBJ2-7; cdr3_nt: TGTGCCAGCTCACCGGGGAAGGACTGGTACGAGCAGTACTTC; cdr3_aa: CASSPGKDWYEQYF
v_call: TRBV29-1; d_call: TRBD2; clone_size: .; j_call: TRBJ2-2; cdr3_nt: TGCAGCGTTACGGGACTAGCGGCGAACACCGGGGAGCTGTTTTTT; cdr3_aa: CSVTGLAANTGELFF
v_call: TRBV20-1; d_call: .; clone_size: .; j_call: TRBJ2-1; cdr3_nt: TGCAGTGCTAGAGAGGCCAACTCCTACAATGAGCAGTTCTTC; cdr3_aa: CSAREANSYNEQFF
v_call: TRBV12-3/TRBV12-4; d_call: TRBD2; clone_size: .; j_call: TRBJ2-1; cdr3_nt: TGTGCCAGCAGTTTGCAACTAGCGGGAGTTTCCCCGGACAATGAGCAGTTCTTC; cdr3_aa: CASSLQLAGVSPDNEQFF
v_call: TRBV4-3; d_call: .; clone_size: many; j_call: TRBJ2-2; cdr3_nt: TGCGCCAGCAGCCAAGACGACAGGAACACCGGGGAGCTGTTTTTT; cdr3_aa: CASSQDDRNTGELFF
v_call: TRBV28; d_call: .; clone_size: few; j_call: TRBJ2-2; cdr3_nt: TGTGCCAGCAGAACAGGGTCGGGGGTTAACACCGGGGAGCTGTTTTTT; cdr3_aa: CASRTGSGVNTGELFF
v_call: TRBV29-1; d_call: TRBD1; clone_size: many; j_call: TRBJ1-2; cdr3_nt: TGCAGCGTCCGGGACAGGGGCTCTTCGGGCTTC; cdr3_aa: CSVRDRGSSGF
v_call: TRBV6-1; d_call: .; clone_size: .; j_call: TRBJ2-1; cdr3_nt: TGTGCCAGCAGACGTAGGACCGCCCTGGGAGACAATGAGCAGTTCTTC; cdr3_aa: CASRRRTALGDNEQFF
v_call: TRBV6-5; d_call: .; clone_size: many; j_call: TRBJ2-3; cdr3_nt: TGTGCCAGCAGTTACACTAGCAATGGGGATACGCAGTATTTT; cdr3_aa: CASSYTSNGDTQYF
v_call: TRBV18; d_call: .; clone_size: .; j_call: TRBJ2-5; cdr3_nt: TGTGCCAGCTCGACCGGCGTGGAAGAGACCCAGTACTTC; cdr3_aa: CASSTGVEETQYF
v_call: TRBV5-1; d_call: .; clone_size: few; j_call: TRBJ2-5; cdr3_nt: TGCGCCAGCAGGGAGGAACCCCAAGAGACCCAGTACTTC; cdr3_aa: CASREEPQETQYF